Listed below are T cell receptor beta chains from one sample, sequenced in a study of technical replicates of blood from several donors. Sequenced by immunoSEQ multiplex PCR; TCRdb stores in-frame clones only, minus some. Among more than 90,000 clones listed, almost 96% were seen once. Source material: T cells isolated from PBMCs. Source of these receptors: a human donor in good health. The CDR3 runs from the conserved cysteine through the conserved F or W. The order of the fields is D gene, J gene, V gene, clone size, CDR3 length, CDR3 protein, CDR3 DNA. A D gene is named only where the DNA matches it firmly. Only some rows state a clone size, as once, few, many or a class for expanded clones.

>TRBD2|TRBJ2-3|TRBV5-1|NA|14
CASSLDRGGKTQYF
TGCGCCAGCAGCCTGGATCGGGGAGGGAAGACGCAGTATTTT
>TRBD1|TRBJ1-2|TRBV9|NA|14
CASSLGQGAMGYTF
TGTGCCAGCAGCCTCGGACAGGGTGCAATGGGCTACACCTTC
>TRBD2|TRBJ2-2|TRBV14|NA|15
CASSQTSGIAGELFF
TGTGCCAGCAGCCAAACTAGCGGGATCGCCGGGGAGCTGTTTTTT
>NA|TRBJ1-2|TRBV19|NA|15
CASDRTETGSYGYTF
TGTGCCAGTGACCGGACCGAAACAGGATCTTATGGCTACACCTTC
>NA|TRBJ1-2|TRBV28|NA|14
CASSLSPGYYGYTF
TGTGCCAGCAGCCTCTCTCCGGGGTACTATGGCTACACCTTC
>TRBD2|TRBJ2-7|TRBV5-4|NA|13
CASSWTSSGEQYF
TGTGCCAGCAGCTGGACTAGTTCCGGCGAGCAGTACTTC
>TRBD2|TRBJ2-1|TRBV7-8|NA|14
CASSPGLAYNEQFF
TGTGCCAGCAGCCCCGGACTAGCTTACAATGAGCAGTTCTTC
>TRBD2|TRBJ2-3|TRBV28|NA|15
CASSVRTRSTDTQYF
TGTGCCAGCAGTGTACGGACTAGGTCCACAGATACGCAGTATTTT
>TRBD2|TRBJ2-7|TRBV27|NA|16
CATSSLAGRISYEQYF
TGTGCCACCAGTTCACTAGCGGGAAGAATTTCCTACGAGCAGTACTTC
>NA|TRBJ1-1|TRBV18|NA|13
CASSPGQNTEAFF
TGTGCCAGCTCACCCGGACAGAACACTGAAGCTTTCTTT
>TRBD1|TRBJ2-3|TRBV5-1|NA|17
CASSLEGRGPPTDTQYF
TGCGCCAGCAGCTTGGAGGGTAGGGGGCCTCCCACAGATACGCAGTATTTT
>TRBD2|TRBJ2-1|TRBV5-1|NA|13
CASSWGGYNEQFF
TGCGCCAGCAGCTGGGGGGGGTACAATGAGCAGTTCTTC
>NA|TRBJ2-1|TRBV10-3|NA|13
CAISEQASNEQFF
TGTGCCATCAGTGAGCAAGCGAGCAATGAGCAGTTCTTC
>NA|TRBJ2-4|TRBV6-1|NA|15
CASSEESAGKNIQYF
TGTGCCAGCAGTGAAGAAAGCGCAGGGAAAAACATTCAGTACTTC
>NA|TRBJ2-3|TRBV9|NA|15
CASSVAGDKGDTQYF
TGTGCCAGCAGCGTAGCGGGGGATAAGGGAGATACGCAGTATTTT
>NA|TRBJ2-3|TRBV29-1|once|15
CSVSMSGASTDTQYF
TGCAGCGTTAGCATGTCCGGTGCTAGCACAGATACGCAGTATTTT
>NA|TRBJ1-2|TRBV27|NA|12
CASGEGYYGYTF
TGTGCCAGCGGGGAGGGGTACTATGGCTACACCTTC
>TRBD1|TRBJ1-1|TRBV9|NA|15
CASSTGQGRNTEAFF
TGTGCCAGCAGCACCGGACAGGGGAGAAACACTGAAGCTTTCTTT
>TRBD2|TRBJ2-1|TRBV7-6|NA|18
CASSLALMGPSGYNEQFF
TGTGCCAGCAGCTTAGCCCTAATGGGGCCTAGCGGTTACAATGAGCAGTTCTTC
>NA|TRBJ1-1|TRBV7-3|once|14
CASSLRGADTEAFF
TGTGCCAGCAGCTTACGGGGGGCAGACACTGAAGCTTTCTTT
>NA|TRBJ2-7|TRBV4-1|NA|14
CASSQRDLDYEQYF
TGCGCCAGCAGCCAACGGGACTTAGACTACGAGCAGTACTTC
>TRBD1|TRBJ2-7|TRBV7-8|NA|16
CASSQPQTGGGDEQYF
TGTGCCAGCAGCCAACCTCAGACAGGGGGCGGCGACGAGCAGTACTTC
>TRBD1|TRBJ2-7|TRBV6-5|NA|14
CASTKDRGSYEQYF
TGTGCCAGCACCAAGGACAGGGGCTCCTACGAGCAGTACTTC
>TRBD2|TRBJ2-7|TRBV15|NA|17
CATSRVSHRAGEYEQYF
TGTGCCACCAGCAGAGTCTCACACCGGGCGGGAGAATACGAGCAGTACTTC
>NA|TRBJ1-4|TRBV5-1|NA|14
CASSLEGANEKLFF
TGCGCCAGCAGCTTGGAAGGGGCGAATGAAAAACTGTTTTTT
>TRBD2|TRBJ2-2|TRBV9|NA|16
CASSVTAGTSGGELFF
TGTGCCAGCAGCGTAACGGCCGGGACTAGCGGAGGGGAGCTGTTTTTT
>NA|TRBJ2-7|TRBV6-5|NA|13
CASSYASSYEQYF
TGTGCCAGCAGTTACGCCAGCTCCTACGAGCAGTACTTC
>NA|TRBJ1-2|TRBV2|once|14
CASSDLEFNYGHTF
TGTGCCAGCAGTGATCTTGAATTTAACTATGGCCACACCTTC
>NA|TRBJ1-5|TRBV7-6|NA|17
CASSLAPPGAGLQPQHF
TGTGCCAGCAGCTTAGCACCACCGGGAGCGGGGTTACAGCCCCAGCATTTT
>NA|TRBJ1-2|TRBV5-1|NA|14
CASSPQAANYGYTF
TGCGCCAGCAGCCCCCAGGCAGCTAACTATGGCTACACCTTC
>NA|TRBJ2-3|TRBV2|NA|11
CASSPTDTQYF
TGTGCCAGCTCCCCAACAGATACGCAGTATTTT
>TRBD1|TRBJ1-1|TRBV5-4|NA|14
CASRRTGAYTEAFF
TGTGCCAGCCGACGGACAGGGGCCTACACTGAAGCTTTCTTT
>NA|TRBJ1-2|TRBV7-2|NA|15
CASSLVTGPIYGYTF
TGTGCCAGCAGCTTAGTTACAGGACCGATCTATGGCTACACCTTC
>NA|TRBJ2-2|TRBV12-5|NA|16
CASGLEVERNTGELFF
TGTGCTAGTGGTCTTGAGGTTGAACGAAACACCGGGGAGCTGTTTTTT
>NA|TRBJ1-2|TRBV27|once|16
CASKRAGLSRQYGYTF
TGTGCCAGCAAGAGAGCCGGGCTCTCCCGACAGTATGGCTACACCTTC
>TRBD2|TRBJ2-1|TRBV7-9|NA|15
CASSLGSGRAHEQFF
TGTGCCAGCAGCTTAGGTAGCGGGAGGGCCCATGAGCAGTTCTTC
>TRBD1|TRBJ2-3|TRBV25-1|NA|13
CASSGQGADTQYF
TGTGCCAGCAGTGGACAGGGAGCAGATACGCAGTATTTT
>TRBD2|TRBJ2-1|TRBV19|NA|14
CASSGLAVYNEQFF
TGTGCCAGCTCGGGACTAGCGGTCTACAATGAGCAGTTCTTC
>NA|TRBJ2-3|TRBV4-1|NA|14
CASSQDSGLLTQYF
TGCGCCAGCAGCCAAGACTCGGGTCTCCTTACGCAGTATTTT
>NA|TRBJ2-5|TRBV20-1|NA|11
CSADNQETQYF
TGCAGCGCGGACAACCAAGAGACCCAGTACTTC
>NA|TRBJ1-2|TRBV15|NA|13
CATSTRQVYGYTF
TGTGCCACCAGCACCCGACAGGTGTATGGCTACACCTTC
>TRBD1|TRBJ1-2|TRBV5-1|NA|13
CASSLGQLYGYTF
TGCGCCAGCAGCCTGGGACAGCTCTATGGCTACACCTTC
>TRBD1|TRBJ1-2|TRBV9|NA|17
CASSPTGEGWALGGYTF
TGTGCCAGCAGCCCGACAGGGGAGGGGTGGGCTCTGGGCGGCTACACCTTC
>NA|TRBJ1-5|TRBV28|NA|15
CASSEQGPGNQPQHF
TGTGCCAGCAGCGAACAGGGTCCGGGCAATCAGCCCCAGCATTTT
>NA|TRBJ1-6|TRBV12-5|NA|17
CASGLVPTGENNSPLHF
TGTGCTAGTGGTTTGGTACCGACGGGAGAGAATAATTCACCCCTCCACTTT
>NA|TRBJ1-2|TRBV27|NA|13
CASRLTGTYGYTF
TGTGCCAGCAGACTTACAGGGACCTATGGCTACACCTTC
>TRBD2|TRBJ2-1|TRBV6-5|once|15
CASSPTSGSNNEQFF
TGTGCCAGCAGCCCGACTAGCGGGAGTAACAATGAGCAGTTCTTC
>TRBD1|TRBJ1-2|TRBV5-1|NA|13
CASSLEGTGLHTF
TGCGCCAGCAGCTTGGAAGGGACAGGTCTGCACACCTTC
>NA|TRBJ2-3|TRBV14|NA|11
CASSREYTQYF
TGTGCCAGCAGCCGCGAATATACGCAGTATTTT
>TRBD1|TRBJ1-2|TRBV29-1|NA|12
CSAHRGGYGYTF
TGCAGCGCTCACAGGGGCGGCTATGGCTACACCTTC
>NA|TRBJ1-4|TRBV2|NA|14
CASRPDRLSEKLFF
TGTGCCAGCAGGCCCGACAGGCTAAGCGAAAAACTGTTTTTT
>NA|TRBJ1-3|TRBV7-8|NA|16
CASSLAPRSSGNTIYF
TGTGCCAGCAGCTTAGCGCCTCGCAGCTCTGGAAACACCATATATTTT
>TRBD1|TRBJ1-2|TRBV9|NA|19
CASSDVRGTARNPSKGYTF
TGTGCCAGCAGCGATGTCCGAGGGACAGCCCGAAACCCTTCTAAGGGCTACACCTTC
>NA|TRBJ1-2|TRBV11-1|NA|15
CASSPLGEGDYGYTF
TGTGCCAGCAGCCCCCTGGGTGAGGGAGACTATGGCTACACCTTC
>NA|TRBJ2-7|TRBV29-1|NA|11
CSVDQGYEQYF
TGCAGCGTTGATCAGGGCTACGAGCAGTACTTC
>TRBD1|TRBJ2-1|TRBV9|NA|14
CASSVDRGLGEQFF
TGTGCCAGCAGCGTCGACAGGGGGCTGGGTGAGCAGTTCTTC
>TRBD2|TRBJ2-7|TRBV4-1|NA|18
CASSQWGSRLAGGYEQYF
TGCGCCAGCAGCCAATGGGGCTCTAGACTAGCGGGAGGGTACGAGCAGTACTTC
>NA|TRBJ2-2|TRBV5-1|NA|17
CASSLDEGGINTGELFF
TGCGCCAGCAGCCTTGATGAGGGGGGGATCAACACCGGGGAGCTGTTTTTT